The source of this T cell receptor (beta chain) is a study of cytomegalovirus exposure and HLA in healthy donors. About the study: Genotyping of 430 or so donors showed that around 86% belonged to the Caucasian-associated ancestry cluster.

General study points: Judged likely to be a sequencing artifact was a cluster of highly shared sequence variants. There were under 200 TCR beta chains listed as cytomegalovirus-associated. As a later analysis revealed, the rate of TCR association differed by HLA locus, with DRB1 most and HLA-C fewest.

PCR amplification relied on 60 Vbeta primers (plus 13 Jbeta primers). Clones were sequenced by immunoSEQ multiplex PCR, and TCRdb holds only the in-frame ones, with some missing. The table lists about 130,000 clones, about 80% of them singletons, with under 4.5% in the top ten. About this clone itself: Its target is not known.

Material for sequencing was PBMCs. This TCR was recovered from a woman aged 40 to 49 in good health and CMV-seronegative.

The CDR3 nucleotides read TGTGCCACCACTAACCAGAGGCCTTGGCCAAGCACAGATACGCAGTATTTT. It codes for CATTNQRPWPSTDTQYF. The J gene is TRBJ2-3, the V gene TRBV9; D gene unclear. The CDR3 consists of 17 residues. CDR1 is SGDLS, CDR2 YYNGEE, per germline. V shed 9 bases and J shed 0 bases, with 23 bases lying between them. Combining the CDR3 with reference TRBV9 and TRBJ2-3 gives the whole variable domain DSGVTQTPKHLITATGQRVTLRCSPRSGDLSVYWYQQSLDQGLQFLIQYYNGEERAKGNILERFSAQQFPDLHSELNLSSLELGDSALYFCATTNQRPWPSTDTQYFGPGTRLTVL.